This T cell receptor beta chain was recovered during a study of a mutant IDH1 vaccine in newly diagnosed glioma. Regarding this clone: Its antigen remains unknown.

As to time point: week 5, during vaccination. Every vaccination contained 300 ug of the mutant IDH1 20-mer peptide and was paired with topical imiquimod. The protocol was immunoSEQ multiplex PCR, while the TCRdb copy is restricted to in-frame clones and leaves out a portion. The data contain about 27,000 clones, 65% to 80% of them singletons. V was cut by 2 bases and J by 1 base, with 6 bases left in between. The CDR3 is 14 residues long. Per germline, CDR1 KGHSH and CDR2 LQKENI. The specimen was PBMCs, collected from a glioma patient whose treatment included an IDH1 peptide vaccine. The receptor was isolated from a man aged 35 to 55 with glioma. Some clones in this sample may be carry-over from other donors' samples. The V gene is TRBV18, the J gene TRBJ1-5; D possibly corresponds to TRBD1 (5 bases). As DNA, the CDR3 is TGTGCCAGCTCACCAAGACAGAGCAATCAGCCCCAGCATTTT. Translating gives CASSPRQSNQPQHF.